Included here is one T cell receptor (beta chain) sequence, with context. This sample was included in a study of blood T cell repertoires in COVID-19. Study-wide background: Some COVID-19 samples were acute and others convalescent; all came from the United States, Italy and Spain.

Per the original methods: Reference gene primer amplification gave estimated nucleated cell counts. Method: immunoSEQ multiplex PCR; TCRdb's copy keeps in-frame clones and lacks some. The V and J calls and clone size are taken from that table; D and trimming were inferred from the DNA. The table includes fewer than 200,000 clones, 75% to 80% detected once. Germline values: CDR1 MNHEY, CDR2 SVGEGT. The CDR3 extends over 14 amino acids. V lost 2 bases and J 2 bases, leaving 8 bases between the germline ends. The J gene is TRBJ2-3, the V gene TRBV6-2 or TRBV6-3, with D unresolved. Sequenced input: peripheral blood. The source is a woman in her 70s with acute or convalescent COVID-19. The DNA for the CDR3 is TGTGCCAGCAGTTACCCAGATATCACAGATACGCAGTATTTT. It encodes CASSYPDITDTQYF.